The 7 T cell receptor beta chains below all came from one sample that was sequenced in a study of T cells expressing NK-cell markers. TCRdb reworked the 5' RACE reads into one entry per CDR3 protein, no DNA. This sample's table reports about 440,000 distinct CDR3 sequences. The sample was blood T cells: a sorted CD56 or NKG2C T cell subset, CD4+ or CD8+ T cells, or bulk PBMC T cells (not recorded which). The receptors come from a woman aged 18 to 75 in good health.

The chain couples TRBV7-2 to TRBJ2-7; TCRdb designates TRBD1, a call that cannot be tested without DNA. The CDR3 loop spans 15 amino acids. Germline loops: CDR1 SGHTA, CDR2 FQGNSA. The CDR3 protein is CASSARTAGSNEQYF.

The gene calls are TRBV20-1 and TRBJ2-1; the TCRdb D gene call, TRBD1, has no DNA to confirm it. Germline loops: CDR1 DFQATT, CDR2 SNEGSKA (reference sequence). CDR3 length equals 13 residues. The CDR3 reads CSATQKRGIEQFF.

This sequence joins TRBV5-1 and TRBJ2-3. CDR1 is SGHRS, CDR2 YFSETQ, per germline. This CDR3 comprises 12 residues. This CDR3 reads CASSLDADTQYF.

This chain joins TRBV24-1 and TRBJ2-3; the TRBD1 assignment by TCRdb is unverifiable without DNA. Looked up from germline, CDR1 is KGHDR and CDR2 is SFDVKD. The CDR3 runs to 17 residues. CDR3 region: CATSDPSGNEVTDTQYF.

This chain joins TRBV3-1 and TRBJ2-7. The germline V gene encodes CDR1 LGHDT and CDR2 YNNKEL (reference sequence). The CDR3 spans 14 residues. Here the CDR3 reads CASSQRERNYEQYF.

This rearrangement joins TRBV20-1 to TRBJ1-2; as DNA is missing, the TRBD1 call by TCRdb cannot be tested. Germline-derived CDR1 and CDR2 are DFQATT and SNEGSKA (reference sequence). The CDR3 is 17 amino acids. CDR3: CSARETAGGRANYGYTF.

The chain carries TRBV5-1 and TRBJ2-1; TCRdb's D gene call, TRBD2, goes unchecked for lack of DNA. Germline V lookup: CDR1 SGHRS, CDR2 YFSETQ. The CDR3 spans 16 residues. Here the CDR3 reads CASRTESGTRDNEQFF.